A selection of T cell receptor beta chains follows, all from one sample in a study of blood T cell repertoires in COVID-19. Using immunoSEQ multiplex PCR, the repertoire was profiled, and TCRdb retains in-frame clones only, with some absent. The data contain fewer than 500,000 clones, 87% of them singletons. The sequencing input was PBMCs or T cells enriched from blood (not recorded which). All receptors derive from a woman in her late teens or twenties with acute COVID-19. Both conserved end residues are part of each CDR3. The order of the fields is J gene, D gene, V gene, CDR3 protein. D genes are given only for firm matches.

TRBJ2-2 TRBD1 TRBV24-1 CATSDAAGGFYAGELFF
TRBJ2-7 TRBD1 TRBV2 CASSRDRGIDEQYF
TRBJ2-4 . TRBV5-4 CASSPIGDMKNIQYF
TRBJ2-1 TRBD2 TRBV27 CASSETSGSSDRQFF
TRBJ1-1 . TRBV3-1/TRBV3-2 CASSLNGEAFF
TRBJ1-5 TRBD1 TRBV19 CASSQGQGAGQPQHF
TRBJ2-1 . TRBV12-3/TRBV12-4 CASSLDGYEQFF
TRBJ2-3 TRBD2 TRBV5-1 CASSAGLAGLTDTQYF
TRBJ2-1 . TRBV24-1 CATSAGVEQFF
TRBJ2-7 TRBD2 TRBV30 CAWRGGLAGFYEQYF
TRBJ1-2 . TRBV18 CASSPELTTAHYDSTF
TRBJ2-3 . TRBV11-3 CASSLDSRDTQYF